Sequencing of this T cell receptor beta chain was carried out in a study of monozygotic twins with inflammatory bowel disease. Study-wide results and caveats: Healthy twins showed more clonotype sharing with others than IBD patients, especially patients with disease activity.

Reprocessing the 5' RACE reads, TCRdb reports a single entry for every CDR3 protein and omits DNA. This sample contains 160,000 or so distinct CDR3 sequences. A note on this clonotype: Its antigen is unidentified.

The CDR3 has 15 residues. Germline CDR1 and CDR2: SGHRS and YFSETQ. The chain couples TRBV5-1 to TRBJ1-2. This TCR was recovered from a human donor with ulcerative colitis or Crohn's disease, or a healthy co-twin of an affected twin (not recorded which). The sequenced material came from blood. The CDR3: CASSLGLTGDYGYTF.